These 15 T cell receptor beta chains originate from one sample sequenced in a study of PD-1 blockade in classical Hodgkin lymphoma. Noted time point: cycle 4 day 1 (C4D1), after six to seven weeks of nivolumab. In every patient, relapse followed autologous stem cell transplantation, while exposure to brentuximab vedotin differed. The data were produced by immunoSEQ multiplex PCR, yet TCRdb's version contains in-frame clones alone and is incomplete. The table lists over 85,000 clones, approximately 90% of them singletons, with about 2.9% in the top ten. This sample comprised peripheral blood mononuclear cells (PBMCs), obtained before the fourth cycle of nivolumab. The receptors derive from a human donor with classical Hodgkin lymphoma.

The chain couples TRBV2 to TRBJ2-7; 9 bases agree with TRBD1. Trimming removed 5 bases from V and 5 bases from J; junction bases left unmatched: 4. CDR1 and CDR2 (germline): SNHLY, FYNNEI. The CDR3 runs to 13 residues. CDR3 bases: TGTGCCAGCAGTACAGGGGGCCTGAACGAGCAGTACTTC. This codes for CASSTGGLNEQYF.

The V gene is TRBV6-5, the J gene TRBJ1-5; D is uncertain. Per germline, CDR1 MNHEY and CDR2 SVGAGI. This CDR3 has 13 residues. With 3 bases removed from V and 6 bases from J, the gap between germline ends came to 9 bases. CDR3 in amino acids: CASSYGVFQPQHF. CDR3 sequence (DNA): TGTGCCAGCAGTTATGGGGTCTTTCAGCCCCAGCATTTT.

The chain couples TRBV11-3 to TRBJ2-2; a possible D gene is TRBD1 (5 bases). CDR3 length equals 18 residues. Germline V gene lookup returns CDR1 SGHNT and CDR2 YENEEA. V was shortened by 1 base and J by 2 bases, with 17 bases between the two germline ends. The CDR3 loop reads CASSLGGLWVDNTGELFF. The CDR3 bases are TGTGCCAGCAGCTTAGGGGGCTTATGGGTTGACAACACCGGGGAGCTGTTTTTT.

This clone appeared once. This chain connects TRBV9 to TRBJ1-1; 9 bases match TRBD1. Germline V gene sequence: CDR1 SGDLS, CDR2 YYNGEE. Trimming cost V 4 bases and J 10 bases; bases outside gene matches: 11. This CDR3 comprises 14 residues. The CDR3 bases are TGTGCCAGCAGCCCTAGGACAGGGGAAGGTGCAGCTTTCTTT. This encodes CASSPRTGEGAAFF.

The genes are TRBV27 and TRBJ2-3, with D perhaps matching TRBD2 (6 bases). The germline gives CDR1 MNHEY, CDR2 SMNVEV (reference sequence). V lost 3 bases to trimming and J lost 2 bases, with 9 bases between them. This CDR3 is built from 14 residues. The CDR3 sequence is CASSLGDSTDTQYF. DNA of the CDR3: TGTGCCAGCAGTTTGGGGGACTCCACAGATACGCAGTATTTT.

The CDR3 is CASSSGQVTYEQYF. The CDR3 nucleotides are TGTGCCAGCAGTTCGGGACAGGTCACCTACGAGCAGTACTTC. This chain links TRBV28 with TRBJ2-7; 8 bases align to TRBD1. The CDR3 loop spans 14 amino acids. Germline V gene data show CDR1 as MDHEN and CDR2 as SYDVKM. V was clipped by 4 bases and J by 2 bases; unmatched bases: 4.

The V and J genes are TRBV5-1 and TRBJ1-6; tentative D call: TRBD1 (5 bases). V was clipped by 3 bases and J by 0 bases, with 10 bases between them. Germline lookup yields CDR1 SGHRS and CDR2 YFSETQ. The CDR3 is 16 residues long. CDR3 region: CASSSGGSSYNSPLHF. DNA of the CDR3: TGCGCCAGCAGCTCCGGGGGTAGCTCCTATAATTCACCCCTCCACTTT.

The rearrangement joins TRBV7-3 to TRBJ1-2; 8 bases match TRBD1. The J segment lost 6 bases and the V segment lost 5 bases, leaving 23 bases of the junction unmatched. There are 19 residues in the CDR3. CDR1 is SGHTA, CDR2 FQGTGA, per germline. The CDR3 sequence: CASSPTSGQAIRSVDGYTF. CDR3 nucleotides: TGTGCCAGCAGCCCTACTTCGGGACAGGCAATAAGAAGTGTCGATGGCTACACCTTC. Full variable domain (remainder filled in from reference TRBV7-3 and TRBJ1-2): GAGVSQTPSNKVTEKGKYVELRCDPISGHTALYWYRQSLGQGPEFLIYFQGTGAADDSGLPNDRFFAVRPEGSVSTLKIQRTERGDSAVYLCASSPTSGQAIRSVDGYTFGSGTRLTVV.

The chain has TRBV6-6 and TRBJ1-3; D not certain. V lost 3 bases and J lost 2, with 11 bases in between. Germline V gene lookup returns CDR1 MNHNY and CDR2 SVGAGI (reference sequence). This CDR3 has 15 amino acids. The CDR3 region has the DNA TGTGCCAGCAGTTATGGCGAAGGTACTGGAAACACCATATATTTT. This codes for CASSYGEGTGNTIYF.

The CDR3 region has the DNA TGTGCCAGCAGTTTGTTGCGGAGAAACACAGATACGCAGTATTTT. As protein: CASSLLRRNTDTQYF. The rearrangement uses TRBV28 and TRBJ2-3; D call uncertain. CDR3 size: 15 residues. CDR1 MDHEN and CDR2 SYDVKM come from the germline V gene. The V end was cut by 3 bases, the J end by 2 bases, with 12 bases between.

V usage is TRBV19 and J usage is TRBJ1-4; possibly TRBD1 for D (5 bases). Germline lookup yields CDR1 LNHDA and CDR2 SQIVND (reference sequence). There are 13 residues in the CDR3. The V end was cut by 7 bases, the J end by 7 bases, with 13 bases between. The CDR3: CASTDQGSEKLFF. The CDR3 DNA reads TGTGCCAGTACGGACCAGGGTAGTGAAAAACTGTTTTTT. The full variable domain, in which reference TRBV19 and TRBJ1-4 provide the parts outside the CDR3, is DGGITQSPKYLFRKEGQNVTLSCEQNLNHDAMYWYRQDPGQGLRLIYYSQIVNDFQKGDIAEGYSVSREKKESFPLTVTSAQKNPTAFYLCASTDQGSEKLFFGSGTQLSVL.

This clone has just one count. V and J are TRBV27 and TRBJ1-4; 8 positions agree with TRBD1. V shed 0 bases, J shed 8 bases, and the junction held 8 bases outside the gene matches. CDR1 and CDR2 from the germline V gene are MNHEY and SMNVEV (reference sequence). This CDR3 contains 16 residues. In DNA, the CDR3 is TGTGCCAGCAGTTTATCGAAGCAGGGGGCAGAGGAAAAACTGTTTTTT. The encoded protein is CASSLSKQGAEEKLFF.

This chain uses TRBV28 with TRBJ1-4; TRBD1 matches 8 bases. The V segment lost 4 bases and the J segment 6 bases; nucleotides outside the gene matches: 7. The CDR3 totals 15 residues. Germline V gene sequence: CDR1 MDHEN, CDR2 SYDVKM. In nucleotides, the CDR3 is TGTGCCAGCAGTTCCTCGACAGGGGCGGATGAAAAACTGTTTTTT. Its translation: CASSSSTGADEKLFF.

About this clone itself: The junction does not match germline at one end; this may be a read error. The gene calls are TRBV18 and TRBJ1-1, with D hard to call. Germline CDR1 KGHSH, CDR2 LQKENI. This CDR3 is 14 amino acids long. The CDR3 region is CASSPSGVYTEALF. The CDR3 nucleotides read TGTGCCAGCTCACCATCAGGAGTGTACACTGAAGCTCTCTTT. The complete variable domain, with remaining parts taken from reference TRBV18 and TRBJ1-1, reads NAGVMQNPRHLVRRRGQEARLRCSPMKGHSHVYWYRQLPEEGLKFMVYLQKENIIDESGMPKERFSAEFPKEGPSILRIQQVVRGDSAAYFCASSPSGVYTEALFGQGTRLTVV.

V gene TRBV7-2 combines with J gene TRBJ2-5; the D gene is possibly TRBD2 (6 bases). Germline V gives CDR1 SGHTA, CDR2 FQGNSA. The V gene lost 1 base and the J gene lost 5 bases, with 11 bases spanning the gap. The CDR3 runs 14 residues. The CDR3 here is CASSLGGKMETQYF. CDR3 in DNA: TGTGCCAGCAGCTTAGGCGGGAAGATGGAGACCCAGTACTTC.